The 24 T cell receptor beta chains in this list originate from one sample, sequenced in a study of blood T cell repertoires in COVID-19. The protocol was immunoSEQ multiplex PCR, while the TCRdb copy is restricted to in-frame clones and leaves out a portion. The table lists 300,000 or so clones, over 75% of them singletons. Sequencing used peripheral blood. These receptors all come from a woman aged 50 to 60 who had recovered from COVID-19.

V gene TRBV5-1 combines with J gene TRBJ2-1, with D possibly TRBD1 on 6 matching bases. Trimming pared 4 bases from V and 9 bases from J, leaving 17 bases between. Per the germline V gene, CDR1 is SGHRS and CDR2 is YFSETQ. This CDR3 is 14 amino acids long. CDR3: CASSRAGALGEQFF. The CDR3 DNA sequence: TGCGCCAGCAGCCGGGCAGGGGCGTTGGGTGAGCAGTTCTTC.

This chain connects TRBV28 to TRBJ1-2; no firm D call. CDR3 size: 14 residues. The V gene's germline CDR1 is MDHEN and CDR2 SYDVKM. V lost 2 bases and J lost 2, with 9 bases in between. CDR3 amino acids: CASSLAGLNYGYTF. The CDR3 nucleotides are TGTGCCAGCAGTTTAGCTGGGCTAAACTATGGCTACACCTTC.

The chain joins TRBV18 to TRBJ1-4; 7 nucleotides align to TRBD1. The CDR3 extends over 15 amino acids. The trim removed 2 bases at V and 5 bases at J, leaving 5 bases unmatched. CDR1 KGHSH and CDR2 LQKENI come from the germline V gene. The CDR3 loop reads CASSPGGGSNEKLFF. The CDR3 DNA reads TGTGCCAGCTCACCAGGAGGGGGCTCGAATGAAAAACTGTTTTTT.

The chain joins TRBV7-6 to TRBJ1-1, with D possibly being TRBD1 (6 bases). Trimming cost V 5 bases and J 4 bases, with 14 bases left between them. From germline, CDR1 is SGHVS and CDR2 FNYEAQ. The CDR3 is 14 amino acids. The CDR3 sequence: CASSASDRGTEAFF. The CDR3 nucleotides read TGTGCCAGCAGCGCCTCGGACAGAGGCACTGAAGCTTTCTTT.

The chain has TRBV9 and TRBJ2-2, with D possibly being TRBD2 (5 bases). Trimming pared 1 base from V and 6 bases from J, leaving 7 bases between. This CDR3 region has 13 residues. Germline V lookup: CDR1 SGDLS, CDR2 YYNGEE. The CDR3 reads CASSVLEAGELFF. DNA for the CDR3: TGTGCCAGCAGCGTACTGGAGGCCGGGGAGCTGTTTTTT.

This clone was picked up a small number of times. The CDR3 sequence is CASSDFLGSSSGYTF. CDR3 sequence (DNA): TGCGCCAGCAGTGATTTCCTTGGCTCCTCAAGTGGCTACACCTTC. V is TRBV10-2 and J is TRBJ1-2; D is ambiguous. Trimming pared 3 bases from V and 7 bases from J, leaving 18 bases between. Germline-derived CDR1 and CDR2 are WSHSY and SAAADI. This CDR3 spans 15 amino acids.

CDR3 residues: CASSGTAIWNEQFF. CDR3 in DNA: TGTGCCAGCAGTGGGACAGCCATATGGAATGAGCAGTTCTTC. The chain carries TRBV28 and TRBJ2-1; TRBD1 matches 7 bases. Trimming cost V 5 bases and J 7 bases; bases outside gene matches: 8. Germline loops: CDR1 MDHEN, CDR2 SYDVKM. CDR3 length: 14 residues.

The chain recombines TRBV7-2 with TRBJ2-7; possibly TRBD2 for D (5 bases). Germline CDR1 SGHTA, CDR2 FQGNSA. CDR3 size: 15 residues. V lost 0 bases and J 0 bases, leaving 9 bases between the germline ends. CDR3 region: CASSLAGGSSYEQYF. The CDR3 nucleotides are TGTGCCAGCAGCTTAGCCGGCGGGTCCTCCTACGAGCAGTACTTC.

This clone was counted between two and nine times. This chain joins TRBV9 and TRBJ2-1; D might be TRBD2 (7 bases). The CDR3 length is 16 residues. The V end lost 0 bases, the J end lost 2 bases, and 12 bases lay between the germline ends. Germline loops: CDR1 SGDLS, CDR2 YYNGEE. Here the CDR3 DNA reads TGTGCCAGCAGCGTAGGGACTAGGACAGCCTACAATGAGCAGTTCTTC. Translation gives CASSVGTRTAYNEQFF.

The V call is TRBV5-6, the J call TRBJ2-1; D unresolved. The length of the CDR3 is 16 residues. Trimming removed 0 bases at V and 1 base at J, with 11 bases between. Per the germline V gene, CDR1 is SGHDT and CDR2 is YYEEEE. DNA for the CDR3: TGTGCCAGCAGCTTGGGGTGGTCGGGTTCCTACAATGAGCAGTTCTTC. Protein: CASSLGWSGSYNEQFF.

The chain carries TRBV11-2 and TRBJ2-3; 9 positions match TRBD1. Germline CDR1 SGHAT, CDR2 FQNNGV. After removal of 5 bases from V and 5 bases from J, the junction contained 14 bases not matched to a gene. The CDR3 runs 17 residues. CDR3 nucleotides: TGTGCCAGCAGCCGAGAGCCGACAGGGGGGTTGAAAGATACGCAGTATTTT. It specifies CASSREPTGGLKDTQYF.

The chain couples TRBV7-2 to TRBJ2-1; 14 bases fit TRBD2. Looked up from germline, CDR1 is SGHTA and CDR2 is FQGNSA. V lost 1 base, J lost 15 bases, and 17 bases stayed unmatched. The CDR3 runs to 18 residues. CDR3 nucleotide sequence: TGTGCCAGCAGCTTAGATTGGTTGACTAGCGGGAGGGGGGATATTCGGTTCTTC. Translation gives CASSLDWLTSGRGDIRFF.

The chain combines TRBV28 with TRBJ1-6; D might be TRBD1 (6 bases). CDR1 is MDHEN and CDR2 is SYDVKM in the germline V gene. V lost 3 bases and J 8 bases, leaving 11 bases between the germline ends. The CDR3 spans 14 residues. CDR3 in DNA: TGTGCCAGCAGTTTGGGGCAGGGGCATTCACCCCTCCACTTT. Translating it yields CASSLGQGHSPLHF.

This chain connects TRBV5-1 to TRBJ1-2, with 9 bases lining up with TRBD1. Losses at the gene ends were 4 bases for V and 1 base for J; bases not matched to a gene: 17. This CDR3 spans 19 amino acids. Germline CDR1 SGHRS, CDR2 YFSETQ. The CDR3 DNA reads TGCGCCAGCAGCCCCGAGGGAGGGAGGACAGGGGCTTTTAACTATGGCTACACCTTC. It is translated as CASSPEGGRTGAFNYGYTF.

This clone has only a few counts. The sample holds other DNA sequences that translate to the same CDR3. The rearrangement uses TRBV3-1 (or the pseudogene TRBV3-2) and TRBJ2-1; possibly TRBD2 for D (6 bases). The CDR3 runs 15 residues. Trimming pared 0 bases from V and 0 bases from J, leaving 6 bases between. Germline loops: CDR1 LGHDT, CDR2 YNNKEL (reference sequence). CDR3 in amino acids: CASSQDGGSYNEQFF. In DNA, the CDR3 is TGTGCCAGCAGCCAAGACGGGGGCTCCTACAATGAGCAGTTCTTC.

DNA of the CDR3: TGTGCCAGCAGTGGGACAGGTCCTCGACTGTTTTTT. It is translated as CASSGTGPRLFF. The V and J genes are TRBV12-3 or TRBV12-4 and TRBJ1-4; 8 bases map to TRBD1. With V trimmed by 5 bases and J by 13 bases, 6 bases remained unmatched. The length of the CDR3 is 12 residues.

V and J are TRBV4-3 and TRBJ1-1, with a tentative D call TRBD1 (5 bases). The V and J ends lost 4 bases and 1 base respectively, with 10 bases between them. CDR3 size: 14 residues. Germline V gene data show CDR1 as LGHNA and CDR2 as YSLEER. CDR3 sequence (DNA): TGCGCCAGCAGCCTCCTCGGGGGGAACACTGAAGCTTTCTTT. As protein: CASSLLGGNTEAFF.

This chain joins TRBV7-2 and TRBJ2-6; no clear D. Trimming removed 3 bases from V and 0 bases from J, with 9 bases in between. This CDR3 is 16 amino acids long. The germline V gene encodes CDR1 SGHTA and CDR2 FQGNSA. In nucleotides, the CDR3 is TGTGCCAGCAGCTTGAACTCCGGCTCTGGGGCCAACGTCCTGACTTTC. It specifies CASSLNSGSGANVLTF.

The CDR3 loop reads CASSLSGDKNIQYF. CDR3 bases: TGTGCCAGCAGTTTATCAGGGGACAAAAACATTCAGTACTTC. This chain links TRBV27 with TRBJ2-4; D possibly corresponds to TRBD1 (5 bases). With 0 bases removed from V and 3 bases from J, the gap between germline ends came to 6 bases. Germline CDR1 is MNHEY and CDR2 is SMNVEV (reference sequence). The CDR3 is 14 residues long.

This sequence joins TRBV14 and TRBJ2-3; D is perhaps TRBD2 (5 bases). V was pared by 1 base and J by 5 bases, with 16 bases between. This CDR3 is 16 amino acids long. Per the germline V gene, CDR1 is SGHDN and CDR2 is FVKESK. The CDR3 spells CASSQVLSGNRDTQYF. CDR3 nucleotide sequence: TGTGCCAGCAGCCAAGTCCTTTCGGGGAACCGAGATACGCAGTATTTT.

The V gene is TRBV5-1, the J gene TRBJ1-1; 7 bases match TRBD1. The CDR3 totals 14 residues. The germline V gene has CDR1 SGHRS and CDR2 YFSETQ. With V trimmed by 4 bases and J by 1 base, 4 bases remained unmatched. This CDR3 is CASSLQGPNTEAFF. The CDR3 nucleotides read TGCGCCAGCAGCCTACAGGGGCCGAACACTGAAGCTTTCTTT.

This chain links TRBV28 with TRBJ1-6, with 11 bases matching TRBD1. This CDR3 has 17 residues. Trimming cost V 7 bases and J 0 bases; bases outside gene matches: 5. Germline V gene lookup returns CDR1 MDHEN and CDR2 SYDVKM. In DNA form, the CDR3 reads TGTGCCAGCAAGGGACAGGGGGTAAGCTCCTATAATTCACCCCTCCACTTT. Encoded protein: CASKGQGVSSYNSPLHF. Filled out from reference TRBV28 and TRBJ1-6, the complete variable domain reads DVKVTQSSRYLVKRTGEKVFLECVQDMDHENMFWYRQDPGLGLRLIYFSYDVKMKEKGDIPEGYSVSREKKERFSLILESASTNQTSMYLCASKGQGVSSYNSPLHFGNGTRLTVT.

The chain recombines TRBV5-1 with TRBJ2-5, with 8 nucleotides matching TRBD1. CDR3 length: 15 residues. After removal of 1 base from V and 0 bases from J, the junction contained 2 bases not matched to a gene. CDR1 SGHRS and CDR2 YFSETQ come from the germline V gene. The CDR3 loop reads CASSLMTGDQETQYF. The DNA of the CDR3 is TGCGCCAGCAGCTTGATGACAGGGGACCAAGAGACCCAGTACTTC.

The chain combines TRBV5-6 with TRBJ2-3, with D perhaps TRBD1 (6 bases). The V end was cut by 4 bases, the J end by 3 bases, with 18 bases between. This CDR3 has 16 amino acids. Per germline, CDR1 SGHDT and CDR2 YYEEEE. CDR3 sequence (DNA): TGTGCCAGCAGCCCCCCCCACAGGGTAGGGACAGATACGCAGTATTTT. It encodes CASSPPHRVGTDTQYF.